The present T cell receptor (beta chain) was sequenced within a study of control samples from healthy donors and cancer patients (dated by TCRdb to between 2020 and 2021). Including cysteine and phenylalanine, the CDR3 has 13 amino acids. This entry keeps only the CDR3 DNA: 39 bases, framed from base 1. V is pared back by 4 bases and J by 4 bases, with 10 bases lying between the germline termini. The germline V gene supplies CDR1 SNHLY and CDR2 FYNNEI. The library relied on the immunoSEQ multiplex PCR assay. What TCRdb holds here is the immuneACCESS table cut down to in-frame rearrangements. Part of the clones is not present; checked against another copy, under half of the missing clones reflect an unresolved V gene, and the others are unexplained. Recorded for this sample are approximately 86,000 clones; about 85% of them occurred a single time. The leading ten clones occupy 2% to 2.5% of the sample.

To note about this clone: What antigen it recognizes has not been identified. Base qualities are not provided; no much larger clone lies one nucleotide away.

Sequenced: blood. The receptor comes from a middle-aged woman in good health. The chain couples TRBV2 to TRBJ1-1, with TRBD1 tentatively as D gene (5 bases match). The nucleotide sequence is given as TGTGCCAGCAGTGGGGACCTCTTCACTGAAGCTTTCTTT. Translation gives CASSGDLFTEAFF.